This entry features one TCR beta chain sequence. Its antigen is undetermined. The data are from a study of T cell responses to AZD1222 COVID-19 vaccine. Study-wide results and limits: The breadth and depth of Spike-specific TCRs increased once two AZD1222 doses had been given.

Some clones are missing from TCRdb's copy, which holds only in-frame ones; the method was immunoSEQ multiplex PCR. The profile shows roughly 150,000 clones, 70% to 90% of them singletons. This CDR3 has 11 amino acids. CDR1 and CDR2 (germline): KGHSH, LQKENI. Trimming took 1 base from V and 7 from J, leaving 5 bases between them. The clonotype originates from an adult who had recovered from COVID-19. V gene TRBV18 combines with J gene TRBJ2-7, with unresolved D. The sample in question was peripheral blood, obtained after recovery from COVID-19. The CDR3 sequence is CASSPQAEQYF. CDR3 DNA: TGTGCCAGCTCACCACAGGCGGAGCAGTACTTC.